Below, one TCR beta chain is given with its context. Its antigen is unknown. Other DNA sequences in the sample encode the same CDR3. This record comes from a study of cytomegalovirus exposure and HLA in healthy donors. Trimming took off 5 bases at V and 4 bases at J, with 21 bases between the two ends. This CDR3 is built from 16 residues. Germline CDR1 is MDHEN and CDR2 is SYDVKM. It was with 60 Vbeta and 13 Jbeta primers that the PCR ran. Produced via immunoSEQ multiplex PCR; TCRdb's table is partial and in-frame only. The table shows around 160,000 clones, with around four fifths occurring only once. Findings and caveats of the study: In a later analysis, most CMV-associated TCR beta chains appeared HLA-restricted.

The chain employs TRBV28 and TRBJ2-7; D might be TRBD2 (5 bases). The TCR comes from a woman aged 18-29 years in good health and CMV-seronegative. Sequenced sample: PBMCs. As DNA, the CDR3 is TGTGCCAGCAGTACGCACTCGGGGAGCCGGGTATACGAGCAGTACTTC. This codes for CASSTHSGSRVYEQYF.